This entry features one TCR beta chain sequence. This clonotype was found a few times. Its specific antigen is unknown. The input lacks base qualities; no much larger clone sits a single base away. The sample is drawn from a study of blood T cells in healthy people across ages (dated by TCRdb to between 2014 and 2016). Regarding the research as a whole: In model experiments, roughly one uniquely barcoded TCR beta cDNA molecule per two T cells was captured by template switching. Using deep sequencing normalized with unique cDNA molecular identifiers, the study measured how TCR beta repertoire diversity changes with age. Four age groups were formed from the donors: young (average around 15 years), middle-aged (more than 35), aged (about 62) and long-lived (82). To avoid experimental bias, donors of different ages were distributed randomly across sequencing lanes. Two additional independent replicas of 1 million unique cDNA reads from the same blood draw were analyzed for two donors (one aged 18 to 30 and one aged 80 or older).

Donors were 35 to 40 systemically healthy Caucasian individuals from Russia aged 6 to 90 years. Around 10 milliliters of peripheral blood were drawn from each donor into EDTA-treated Vacutainer tubes. Ficoll-Paque density-gradient centrifugation was used to isolate PBMCs, with at least 7 million per sample. Trizol reagent was used to extract total RNA from the PBMCs, yielding at least 6 micrograms per sample. For every donor, flow cytometry on a PBMC aliquot measured the percentage of naive CD45RAhigh/CD27high T cells. Receptors were amplified or captured by 5' RACE. Sequencing used an Illumina HiSeq 2500. A second about 6 to 11 cycle PCR used a sample-barcoded 5' primer and a J-beta primer mix. A template-switch 5' adaptor carrying 12 random nucleotides introduced a unique molecular identifier onto each TCR beta cDNA molecule. Each sample yielded at least 3 million CDR3-containing paired-end reads. First-strand cDNA synthesis was performed from all RNA using the Mint cDNA synthesis kit, with priming by a TRBC-specific oligonucleotide. Following uracil-DNA glycosylase treatment, all cDNA underwent a first 18-cycle PCR with the universal primers M1SS and BC2_uni_R. In the original analysis: For normalization, 1 million high-quality reads were randomly selected from each sample, with every read carrying a distinct molecular identifier. Instead of being binned into consensus sequences, reads with shared molecular identifiers were discarded. MiTCR, set to a Q25 quality threshold and the strictest error-elimination algorithm, was used for CDR3 identification, clonotype clustering and error correction. A nonparametric unseen species model with Euler transformation was used to estimate a lower bound on total TCR beta diversity. TCRdb ran its own pipeline on the public reads, namely fastp trimming at Q25 and MiXCR clone calling, and kept in-frame beta chains. Duplicate CDR3 protein sequences are folded into a single record with the most common DNA and genes. The V and J calls were determined by TCRdb, not by the authors. The sample table lists hundreds of thousands of distinct CDR3 sequences, over 45% of them with a count of one. The ten largest clones represent approximately 20% of the sample.

Results the study describes overall, beyond this receptor: Since profiling was done on bulk unsorted PBMCs, naive and antigen-experienced compartments could not be conclusively compared. Observed TCR beta diversity per million T cells fell roughly linearly with age, and a significant reduction was already apparent by age roughly 40. Because donor CMV infection status was unknown, age-related changes in expanded clonotypes were potentially confounded. Estimates of total diversity from one million sequenced T cells were regarded as lower bounds and underestimates. There was a strong correlation between observed TCR beta diversity and the percentage of naive T cells measured by flow cytometry. Compared with the aged group, more naive CD4+ T cells, fewer expanded clones and increased TCR diversity were shown by the long-lived group, suggesting age selection.

The receptor comes from a man aged 25-45 years in good health. Sequencing was done on a sample of blood.

The DNA reads as follows: TGTGCCAGCAGTTTAGGCCCACGGAACAAAACCTACGAGCAGTACTTC. Its protein reads: CASSLGPRNKTYEQYF. The V gene is TRBV28 and the J gene is TRBJ2-7; the D segment cannot be called with confidence. Looking up the germline V gene yields CDR1 MDHEN and CDR2 SYDVKM. The CDR3 runs 16 amino acids, cysteine and phenylalanine included. This entry keeps only the CDR3 DNA: 48 bases, framed from base 1. The germline ends are 16 bases apart after V is trimmed by 2 bases and J by 2 bases.